This TCR beta chain was retrieved from a study of CD8+CD57+ T cells in acquired aplastic anemia. Genomic DNA was employed as the template in profiling TCR beta VDJ and CDR3. A single record per CDR3 protein comes from TCRdb applying MiXCR to the reads. In the table there are 270,000 or so distinct CDR3 sequences, less than 85% of which are singletons. The sequenced patients had an expansion of CD8+CD57+ cells seen by flow cytometry. This clonotype was seen a handful of times. Trimming stripped 3 bases from V and 14 bases from J, with 19 bases between. The CDR3 extends over 14 amino acids. Germline CDR1 is SGHTA and CDR2 is FQGNSA.

This clonotype was obtained from a human donor with aplastic anemia. This chain uses TRBV7-2 with TRBJ1-4; perhaps TRBD1 as D (6 bases). The sequencing sample was made of sorted CD4+, CD8+, or CD8+CD57+ T cells (not recorded which) from PBMCs. Written as DNA, the CDR3 is TGTGCCAGCAGCTTGGCGGGGGGACACGATACGCTGTTTTTT. It encodes CASSLAGGHDTLFF.